Below, one T cell receptor (beta chain) is given with its context. Its antigen is not known. This CDR3 region has 13 residues. Per the germline V gene, CDR1 is LGHDT and CDR2 is YNNKEL (reference sequence). Trimming at V came to 8 bases and at J to 8 bases, leaving 9 bases not matched to a gene. The sample originates from a study of T cells after yellow fever vaccination. Turning to the study itself: Where fractions had low cell numbers, libraries were prepared from them with the SMART-Seq v4 Ultra Low Input RNA kit. Study-wide findings and caveats: Clonotypes appearing in both CD4 and CD8 compartments existed, and their share was small.

TCRdb ran MiXCR on the 5' RACE reads and lists one entry per CDR3 protein. The data contain more than 450,000 distinct CDR3 sequences, 20% to 25% of them singletons. Material: PBMCs, obtained more than 20 days after the first yellow fever vaccination. V usage is TRBV3-1 and J usage is TRBJ1-2; 9 bases line up with TRBD1. This TCR derives from a man between 18 and 29 years old who received the YFV17D yellow fever vaccine. The CDR3 spells CASSRQGVDGYTF. The CDR3 coding sequence is TGTGCCAGCTCCCGACAGGGGGTCGACGGCTACACCTTC.